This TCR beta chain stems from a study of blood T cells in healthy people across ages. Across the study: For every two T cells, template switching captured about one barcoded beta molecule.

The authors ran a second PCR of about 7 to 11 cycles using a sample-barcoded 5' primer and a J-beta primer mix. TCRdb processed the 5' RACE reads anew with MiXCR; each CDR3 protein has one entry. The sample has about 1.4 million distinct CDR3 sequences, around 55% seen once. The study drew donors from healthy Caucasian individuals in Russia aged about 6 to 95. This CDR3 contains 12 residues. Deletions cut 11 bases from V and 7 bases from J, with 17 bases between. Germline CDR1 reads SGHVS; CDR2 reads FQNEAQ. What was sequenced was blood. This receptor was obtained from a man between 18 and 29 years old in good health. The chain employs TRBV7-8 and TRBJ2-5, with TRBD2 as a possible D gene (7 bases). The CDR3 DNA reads TGTGCCGGCGGGGGCTCCGCAGGGACCCAGTACTTC. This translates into CAGGGSAGTQYF. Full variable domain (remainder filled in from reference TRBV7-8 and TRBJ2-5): GAGVSQSPRYKVAKRGQDVALRCDPISGHVSLFWYQQALGQGPEFLTYFQNEAQLDKSGLPSDRFFAERPEGSVSTLKIQRTQQEDSAVYLCAGGGSAGTQYFGPGTRLLVL.